This T cell receptor beta chain was retrieved from a study of T-cell reconstitution after alpha-beta-depleted transplantation in children. Study-wide findings and caveats: Reportedly, only several hundred clones from non-depleted graft cells drove alpha-beta T-cell counts at about two months. Some patients showed high day-60 TCRbeta diversity, which derived from surviving recipient T cells and thymic progenitors. The main origin of T-cell counts and diversity one year after transplant was newly produced T cells.

The V gene lost 5 bases and the J gene lost 4 bases, with 15 bases spanning the gap. The length of the CDR3 is 16 residues. Germline lookup yields CDR1 SGHAT and CDR2 FQNNGV. Unique molecular identifiers were incorporated during preparation of the TCRbeta library. TCRdb processed the PCR reads anew with MiXCR; each CDR3 protein has one entry. The sample lists hundreds of thousands of distinct CDR3 sequences, approximately 13% occurring once. Comment on this clonotype: What it binds is not known.

The input for sequencing was PBMCs, mostly from graft donor cells, taken 360 days after TCRalphabeta/CD19-depleted stem cell transplant. The V call is TRBV11-2, the J call TRBJ2-6; D is possibly TRBD1 (7 bases). The receptor was derived from a male patient aged 10-17 years who had a stem cell transplant for acute myeloid leukemia, so the T cells may come from the graft donor. CDR3 in DNA: TGTGCCAGCAGCCCGACAGGGAGGCCCGGGGCCAACGTCCTGACTTTC. Protein sequence: CASSPTGRPGANVLTF. Combining the CDR3 with reference TRBV11-2 and TRBJ2-6 gives the whole variable domain EAGVAQSPRYKIIEKRQSVAFWCNPISGHATLYWYQQILGQGPKLLIQFQNNGVVDDSQLPKDRFSAERLKGVDSTLKIQPAKLEDSAVYLCASSPTGRPGANVLTFGAGSRLTVL.